The 32 T cell receptor beta chains below come from one sample, sequenced in a study of Ad26.COV2.S vaccination and SARS-CoV-2 variants. The method was immunoSEQ multiplex PCR; TCRdb's version includes in-frame clones alone and lacks a portion of them. The data hold about 320,000 clones, with 85% to 90% observed a single time. Described treatment: roughly 19 received Ad26.COV2.S at low or high dose, single or two shots; 5 received placebo; per-sample allocation not given. Day 63 following the first vaccine or placebo injection was when the samples were taken. Specimen: peripheral blood, collected in a trial of Ad26.COV2.S vaccine versus placebo. The receptors were sampled from a person between 18 and 59 years old who received the Ad26.COV2.S COVID-19 vaccine or a placebo.

This chain joins TRBV3-1 (or the pseudogene TRBV3-2) and TRBJ1-2; D ambiguous. The CDR3 loop spans 13 amino acids. CDR1 and CDR2 from the germline V gene are LGHDT and YNNKEL (reference sequence). V shed 0 bases and J shed 8 bases, with 10 bases lying between them. The CDR3 nucleotides are TGTGCCAGCAGCCAAGAAAACCGCAAGGGCTACACCTTC. This encodes CASSQENRKGYTF.

This sequence joins TRBV7-2 and TRBJ1-5, with D hard to call. Trimming pared 5 bases from V and 7 bases from J, leaving 12 bases between. From germline, CDR1 is SGHTA and CDR2 FQGNSA. The CDR3 runs 13 residues. The CDR3 is CASSLSWGQPQHF. CDR3 in DNA: TGTGCCAGCAGCCTCTCCTGGGGACAGCCCCAGCATTTT.

The table lists this clone with a few counts. The chain combines TRBV4-2 with TRBJ1-5; D gene uncertain. Germline lookup yields CDR1 LGHNA and CDR2 YNFKEQ. The V and J ends lost 4 bases and 6 bases respectively, with 22 bases between them. CDR3 length: 17 amino acids. For the CDR3, the DNA is TGTGCCAGCAGCCGAGTCCTCAGGAGGACCTCGCTTCAGCCCCAGCATTTT. As protein: CASSRVLRRTSLQPQHF.

In DNA form, the CDR3 reads TGTGCCACAAAGGAATCTATGAACACTGAAGCTTTCTTT. Residues: CATKESMNTEAFF. The chain is built from TRBV15 and TRBJ1-1, with D unresolved. Germline CDR1 reads LNHNV; CDR2 reads YYDKDF (reference sequence). The CDR3 is made up of 13 amino acids. V was clipped by 9 bases and J by 0 bases, with 11 bases between them.

The rearrangement uses TRBV7-8 and TRBJ2-3; 7 nucleotides agree with TRBD2. The CDR3 sequence is 17 residues long. The ends lost 3 bases at V and 5 bases at J; junction bases unmatched: 14. Germline V gene data show CDR1 as SGHVS and CDR2 as FQNEAQ. CDR3 coding DNA: TGTGCCAGCAGCTTCCCCCGGGGGAGGGCGGTGAAAGATACGCAGTATTTT. Amino acids: CASSFPRGRAVKDTQYF.

This rearrangement joins TRBV15 to TRBJ1-2; D is perhaps TRBD1 (6 bases). The germline CDR1 and CDR2 sequences are LNHNV and YYDKDF (reference sequence). The CDR3 is 16 amino acids. V gave up 0 bases and J gave up 2 bases, with 13 bases separating them. The CDR3 sequence: CATSRDWTDPNYGYTF. The DNA for the CDR3 is TGTGCCACCAGCAGAGATTGGACAGACCCAAACTATGGCTACACCTTC.

The CDR3 region is CASSQDLGDKSLQYV. The CDR3 coding sequence is TGCGCCAGCAGCCAAGATTTAGGGGACAAGTCTCTCCAGTACGTC. V and J are TRBV4-1 and TRBJ2-7; possibly TRBD1 for D (6 bases). Germline V gives CDR1 MGHRA, CDR2 YSYEKL. The CDR3 is made up of 15 amino acids. Trimming removed 0 bases at V and 10 bases at J, with 19 bases between.

CDR3 residues: CASSSDRGTGNLPGYTF. Written as DNA, the CDR3 is TGTGCCAGCAGCTCCGACAGGGGAACAGGCAATCTCCCAGGCTACACCTTC. V usage is TRBV7-2 and J usage is TRBJ1-2; 8 bases line up with TRBD1. This CDR3 has 17 residues. CDR1 and CDR2 from the germline V gene are SGHTA and FQGNSA. J gave up 8 bases and V 4 bases, and 18 bases lay outside the gene matches.

The chain links TRBV2 to TRBJ2-7; D not certain. The V end was cut by 3 bases, the J end by 4 bases, with 13 bases between. The germline CDR1 and CDR2 sequences are SNHLY and FYNNEI. This CDR3 region has 14 residues. Written as DNA, the CDR3 is TGTGCCAGCAGTGATTTCCTTAGCAGTTACGAGCAGTACTTC. Its protein is CASSDFLSSYEQYF.

This rearrangement joins TRBV19 to TRBJ1-5; D call uncertain. The CDR3 loop spans 13 amino acids. Trimming removed 7 bases at V and 3 bases at J, with 10 bases between. Germline CDR1 LNHDA, CDR2 SQIVND (reference sequence). For the CDR3, the DNA is TGTGCCAGTACAGGAACCCTCAATCAGCCCCAGCATTTT. This sequence encodes CASTGTLNQPQHF.

This chain joins TRBV19 and TRBJ1-5; 9 bases map to TRBD1. From germline, CDR1 is LNHDA and CDR2 SQIVND (reference sequence). There are 15 residues in the CDR3. V trimming: 5 bases; J trimming: 7 bases; junction bases outside the gene matches: 9. The CDR3 DNA reads TGTGCCAGTAGTGAGGGACAGGGTATCGGGCAGCCCCAGCATTTT. Protein: CASSEGQGIGQPQHF.

In this sample, this clone turned up a few times. V is TRBV19 and J is TRBJ1-4, with 8 bases that match TRBD1. Germline CDR1 and CDR2: LNHDA and SQIVND (reference sequence). CDR3 length: 15 amino acids. Germline trimming cut 6 bases from V and 7 bases from J; bases unmatched to any gene: 10. The CDR3 spells CASRNLQGGAEKLFF. The CDR3 DNA reads TGTGCCAGTAGGAACCTACAGGGGGGAGCTGAAAAACTGTTTTTT.

The chain carries TRBV7-6 and TRBJ2-5, with TRBD2 matching over 9 bases. After removal of 3 bases from V and 5 bases from J, the junction contained 7 bases not matched to a gene. CDR1 and CDR2 from the germline V gene are SGHVS and FNYEAQ. This CDR3 region has 15 residues. The CDR3 bases are TGTGCCAGCAGCTTTGCGGGAGGGCCAGGGGAGACCCAGTACTTC. As protein: CASSFAGGPGETQYF. The full variable domain, its missing parts supplied by reference TRBV7-6 and TRBJ2-5, is GAGVSQSPRYKVTKRGQDVALRCDPISGHVSLYWYRQALGQGPEFLTYFNYEAQQDKSGLPNDRFSAERPEGSISTLTIQRTEQRDSAMYRCASSFAGGPGETQYFGPGTRLLVL.

The CDR3 sequence: CASSFLAGGSSEQFF. The CDR3 nucleotides read TGTGCCAGCAGTTTTCTAGCGGGAGGATCAAGTGAGCAGTTCTTC. The chain has TRBV6-5 and TRBJ2-1; 11 bases are shared with TRBD2. CDR3 size: 15 residues. The V gene's germline CDR1 is MNHEY and CDR2 SVGAGI. V lost 4 bases and J lost 9; bases outside the gene matches: 8.

The chain recombines TRBV9 with TRBJ2-5; 8 bases line up with TRBD2. V lost 0 bases, J lost 3 bases, and 4 bases stayed unmatched. The germline CDR1 and CDR2 sequences are SGDLS and YYNGEE. This CDR3 has 15 residues. The CDR3 spells CASSVAGLVKETQYF. For the CDR3, the DNA is TGTGCCAGCAGCGTAGCGGGACTAGTTAAAGAGACCCAGTACTTC. The whole variable domain, remainder taken from reference TRBV9 and TRBJ2-5, is DSGVTQTPKHLITATGQRVTLRCSPRSGDLSVYWYQQSLDQGLQFLIQYYNGEERAKGNILERFSAQQFPDLHSELNLSSLELGDSALYFCASSVAGLVKETQYFGPGTRLLVL.

The chain has TRBV6-5 and TRBJ1-3; D gene ambiguous. Germline-derived CDR1 and CDR2 are MNHEY and SVGAGI. The CDR3 runs 15 residues. V was clipped by 5 bases and J by 0 bases, with 11 bases between them. CDR3 sequence: CASSLGPASGNTIYF. The DNA for the CDR3 is TGTGCCAGCAGTCTAGGGCCCGCCTCTGGAAACACCATATATTTT.

This clone came up many times. Other DNA sequences of this sample code for an identical CDR3. The chain uses TRBV9 and TRBJ2-6; D perhaps matches TRBD1 (5 bases). This CDR3 region has 17 residues. CDR1 and CDR2 from the germline V gene are SGDLS and YYNGEE. With 2 bases removed from V and 3 bases from J, the gap between germline ends came to 15 bases. The DNA for the CDR3 is TGTGCCAGCAGCGTGTCAGGGTCTCGGAGTGGGGCCAACGTCCTGACTTTC. Translation: CASSVSGSRSGANVLTF.

This rearrangement joins TRBV10-2 to TRBJ2-7; no clear D gene. Trimming took off 3 bases at V and 5 bases at J, with 17 bases between the two ends. CDR3 size: 15 residues. Germline V lookup: CDR1 WSHSY, CDR2 SAAADI. CDR3 DNA sequence: TGCGCCAGCAGTGATGGTTCCGGACCCCGGGACGAGCAGTACGTC. Protein: CASSDGSGPRDEQYV.

The V call is TRBV6-5, the J call TRBJ1-2; D ambiguous. Trimming stripped 0 bases from V and 8 bases from J, with 13 bases between. The CDR3 contains 14 residues. Germline lookup yields CDR1 MNHEY and CDR2 SVGAGI. The CDR3 loop is CASSYSRDPGGYTF. As DNA, the CDR3 is TGTGCCAGCAGTTACTCCCGGGATCCCGGAGGCTACACCTTC.

CDR3 nucleotide sequence: TGTGCCAGCAGCTTACAGGTCCACATCAGCACTGAAGCTTTCTTT. It translates to CASSLQVHISTEAFF. J is TRBJ1-1 and V is TRBV11-2; D is ambiguous. Per the germline V gene, CDR1 is SGHAT and CDR2 is FQNNGV. The CDR3 consists of 15 residues. V lost 2 bases, J lost 4 bases, and 14 bases lay in between. Supplemented by reference TRBV11-2 and TRBJ1-1, the full variable domain reads EAGVAQSPRYKIIEKRQSVAFWCNPISGHATLYWYQQILGQGPKLLIQFQNNGVVDDSQLPKDRFSAERLKGVDSTLKIQPAKLEDSAVYLCASSLQVHISTEAFFGQGTRLTVV.

This clone was found once. The chain joins TRBV12-3 or TRBV12-4 to TRBJ1-5; D is unclear. The CDR3 sequence is 13 residues long. V was pared by 2 bases and J by 4 bases, with 6 bases between. DNA of the CDR3: TGTGCCAGCAGTTTAACCGATAATCAGCCCCAGCATTTT. Translation: CASSLTDNQPQHF.

The J gene is TRBJ2-7, the V gene TRBV11-2, with a weak D call TRBD2 (5 bases). Trimming cost V 1 base and J 0 bases, with 7 bases left between them. The CDR3 extends over 14 amino acids. Germline loops: CDR1 SGHAT, CDR2 FQNNGV. CDR3 sequence: CASSLGGPSYEQYF. DNA for the CDR3: TGTGCCAGCAGCTTAGGAGGGCCCTCCTACGAGCAGTACTTC.

J is TRBJ2-7 and V is TRBV10-3; D possibly uses TRBD1 or TRBD2 (6 bases each). This CDR3 is 13 amino acids long. Trimming removed 6 bases at V and 2 bases at J, with 11 bases between. The germline V gene encodes CDR1 ENHRY and CDR2 SYGVKD. The CDR3 DNA is TGTGCCATCAGCATCGGGGGCCCCTACGAGCAGTACGTC. The encoded protein is CAISIGGPYEQYV.

The rearrangement uses TRBV27 and TRBJ1-3; D remains unclear. This CDR3 contains 14 residues. The V end lost 3 bases, the J end lost 9 bases, and 15 bases lay between the germline ends. Germline loops: CDR1 MNHEY, CDR2 SMNVEV (reference sequence). CDR3 region: CASSFRRREGTIYF. The CDR3 DNA reads TGTGCCAGCAGTTTCCGGCGGAGGGAAGGCACCATATATTTT.

The V and J genes are TRBV19 and TRBJ2-3; TRBD1 aligns across 11 bases. The junction had 8 bases not matched to a gene; V was cut back by 7 bases and J by 5 bases. Germline values: CDR1 LNHDA, CDR2 SQIVND (reference sequence). This CDR3 comprises 15 residues. CDR3 amino acids: CASMQDRGREDTQYF. The CDR3 DNA is TGTGCCAGTATGCAGGACAGGGGGCGAGAAGATACGCAGTATTTT.

The chain joins TRBV4-3 to TRBJ2-3; TRBD1 might be the D (6 bases). V lost 1 base and J 1 base, leaving 9 bases between the germline ends. The length of the CDR3 is 15 residues. Germline V gene lookup returns CDR1 LGHNA and CDR2 YSLEER. The CDR3 DNA is TGCGCCAGCAGCCAAGGGGCAGGGGGCACAGATACGCAGTATTTT. Translated, it gives CASSQGAGGTDTQYF.

This chain uses TRBV23-1 with TRBJ1-2, with 9 bases matching TRBD1. TRBV23-1 is known as an ORF, though its function is uncertain. The CDR3 covers 18 residues. The CDR3 DNA reads as TGCGCGCCAGCAGCCCCCTCCACCCACAGGGGGCGTAACTATGGCTACACCTTC. Protein sequence: CAPAAPSTHRGRNYGYTF.

The chain is built from TRBV11-2 and TRBJ2-7; 7 nucleotides agree with TRBD1. Looked up from germline, CDR1 is SGHAT and CDR2 is FQNNGV. The CDR3 totals 13 residues. V dropped 5 bases and J dropped 2; count of bases not matched to a gene: 3. This CDR3 reads CASSAGTAYEQYF. For the CDR3, the DNA is TGTGCCAGCAGCGCCGGGACAGCCTACGAGCAGTACTTC. Complete variable domain (other parts from reference TRBV11-2 and TRBJ2-7): EAGVAQSPRYKIIEKRQSVAFWCNPISGHATLYWYQQILGQGPKLLIQFQNNGVVDDSQLPKDRFSAERLKGVDSTLKIQPAKLEDSAVYLCASSAGTAYEQYFGPGTRLTVT.

For the CDR3, the DNA is TGTGCCAGCAGCTTAATTGGGACAGGGGAGCAAGCTTTCTTT. The encoded protein is CASSLIGTGEQAFF. The chain uses TRBV7-2 and TRBJ1-1; the match to TRBD1 covers 10 bases. J lost 9 bases, V lost 2 bases, and 6 bases had no gene match. CDR1 is SGHTA and CDR2 is FQGNSA in the germline V gene. The CDR3 runs to 14 residues. Combining the CDR3 with reference TRBV7-2 and TRBJ1-1 gives the whole variable domain GAGVSQSPSNKVTEKGKDVELRCDPISGHTALYWYRQSLGQGLEFLIYFQGNSAPDKSGLPSDRFSAERTGGSVSTLTIQRTQQEDSAVYLCASSLIGTGEQAFFGQGTRLTVV.

The rearrangement joins TRBV7-3 to TRBJ2-5, with 8 bases lining up with TRBD2. Per the germline V gene, CDR1 is SGHTA and CDR2 is FQGTGA. The CDR3 is made up of 14 amino acids. The V and J ends lost 2 bases and 4 bases, in that order; junction bases with no gene match: 3. CDR3 protein: CASSLAGGGETQYF. The CDR3 nucleotides are TGTGCCAGCAGCTTAGCGGGGGGCGGAGAGACCCAGTACTTC.

The V and J genes are TRBV5-1 and TRBJ2-1, with 11 nucleotides matching TRBD1. This CDR3 is built from 15 residues. Germline CDR1 reads SGHRS; CDR2 reads YFSETQ. J gave up 3 bases and V 3 bases, and 2 bases lay outside the gene matches. CDR3 loop: CASSSGTGGYNEQFF. CDR3 nucleotides: TGCGCCAGCAGCTCCGGGACAGGGGGCTACAATGAGCAGTTCTTC.

This clone showed up just once. The V gene is TRBV12-3 or TRBV12-4, the J gene TRBJ1-2; 7 bases are a match to TRBD1. The length of the CDR3 is 13 residues. V was clipped by 6 bases and J by 5 bases; unmatched bases: 6. CDR3: CASRVSGQYGYTF. The CDR3 DNA is TGTGCCAGCAGGGTGTCGGGACAGTATGGCTACACCTTC.